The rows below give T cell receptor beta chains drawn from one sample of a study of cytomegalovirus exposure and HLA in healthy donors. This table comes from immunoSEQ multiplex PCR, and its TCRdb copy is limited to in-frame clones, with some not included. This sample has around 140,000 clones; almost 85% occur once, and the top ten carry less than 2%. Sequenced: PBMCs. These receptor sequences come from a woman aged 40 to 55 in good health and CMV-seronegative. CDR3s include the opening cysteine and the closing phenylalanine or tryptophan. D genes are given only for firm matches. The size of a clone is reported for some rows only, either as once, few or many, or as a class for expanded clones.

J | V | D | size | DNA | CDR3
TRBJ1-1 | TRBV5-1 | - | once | TGCGTCAGCAGCTTTTCCGGGAGAGAAGAAGCTTTCTTT | CVSSFSGREEAFF
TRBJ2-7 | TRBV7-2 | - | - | TGTGCCAGCAGCTTAGCGTTTAGGTACACTAACGAGCAGTACTTC | CASSLAFRYTNEQYF
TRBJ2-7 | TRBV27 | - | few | TGTGCCATCGGGATTAGGTACGAGCAGTACTTC | CAIGIRYEQYF
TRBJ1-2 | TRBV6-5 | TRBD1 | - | TGTGCCAGCGCCACAGGGGTTGGCTATGGCTACACCTTC | CASATGVGYGYTF
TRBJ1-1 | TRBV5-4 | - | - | TGTGCCAGCAGCCAAAGGGGGGGTGGCACTGAAGCTTTCTTT | CASSQRGGGTEAFF
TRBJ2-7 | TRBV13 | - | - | TGTGCCAGCAGCACCGGATCGGGAGCATACGAGCAGTACTTC | CASSTGSGAYEQYF
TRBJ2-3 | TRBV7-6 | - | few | TGTGCCAGCAGCTTAGAGGGCGGGACAGATACGCAGTATTTT | CASSLEGGTDTQYF
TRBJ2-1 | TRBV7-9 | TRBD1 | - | TGTGCCAGCAGCCCAACATCAGGGGGCCACAATGAGCAGTTCTTC | CASSPTSGGHNEQFF
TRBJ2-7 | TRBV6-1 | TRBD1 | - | TGTGCCAGCAGTGTGACCCCTCCCGGGACAGGGGCCTACGAGCAGTACTTC | CASSVTPPGTGAYEQYF
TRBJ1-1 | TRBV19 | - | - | TGTGCCAGTAGTATAGATGGTAGGGTGTTCGCGTCGGGGGAAGTTTTCTTT | CASSIDGRVFASGEVFF
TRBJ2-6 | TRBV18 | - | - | TGTGCCAGCTCACCCCGTGCGCCTGGGGCCAACGTCCTGACTTTC | CASSPRAPGANVLTF
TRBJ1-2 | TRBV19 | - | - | TGTGCCAGTAGTTCCCCAGGGTGGGTCTATGGCTACACCTTC | CASSSPGWVYGYTF
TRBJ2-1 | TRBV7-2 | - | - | TGTGCCAGCAGCTTTAGCTGGGGCCCCTACAATGAGCAGTTCTTC | CASSFSWGPYNEQFF
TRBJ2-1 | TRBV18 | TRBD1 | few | TGTGCCAGCTCACCATCGGGACAGGGGTTTTATGAGCAGTTCTTC | CASSPSGQGFYEQFF
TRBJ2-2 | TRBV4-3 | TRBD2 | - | TGCGCCAGCAGCCAACCTAGCGGGAGTAACACCGGGGAGCTGTTTTTT | CASSQPSGSNTGELFF
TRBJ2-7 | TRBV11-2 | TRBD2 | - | TGTGCCAGCAGCTTGTCCGGACTAGCGGGAGGACAGTACTTC | CASSLSGLAGGQYF
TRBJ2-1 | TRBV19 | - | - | TGTGCCAGTAGTATAGTAGTCTCCTACAATGAGCAGTTCTTC | CASSIVVSYNEQFF
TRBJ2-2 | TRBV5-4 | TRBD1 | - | TGTGCCAGCAGCAAACCAACCGGGACAGGGCGGTCAGCCGGGGAGCTGTTTTTT | CASSKPTGTGRSAGELFF
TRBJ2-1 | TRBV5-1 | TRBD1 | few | TGCGCCAGCAGCCTTTTGACAGGGGAGGTCTACAATGAGCAGTTCTTC | CASSLLTGEVYNEQFF
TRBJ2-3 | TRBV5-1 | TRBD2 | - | TGCGCCAGCAGCACCTTAGCGGGGCTCACAGATACGCAGTATTTT | CASSTLAGLTDTQYF